This TCR beta chain was documented in a study of T cells in Graves' hyperthyroidism and ophthalmopathy. Overall study findings and caveats: With a median lead of 6.5 months before onset, the model predicted ophthalmopathy.

Absent ophthalmopathy progression within 18 months defined stable Graves' hyperthyroidism. The study enrolled patients aged 18 to 65 with newly diagnosed hyperthyroidism of under 2 months' duration. Uncontrolled infection, other autoimmune disease, pregnancy or lactation excluded patients. Germline CDR1 is MDHEN and CDR2 is SYDVKM. V gave up 10 bases and J gave up 7 bases, with 10 bases separating them. The CDR3 extends over 10 amino acids. This clonotype was found a few times. Its target is not known. Amplified TCR beta CDR3 regions came from RNA transcripts. A first-round RT-PCR of the TCR CDR3 used the HTBI primer set. TCRdb independently ran MiXCR on the multiplex PCR reads; one entry per CDR3 protein. The sample has about 350,000 distinct CDR3 sequences, about 14% seen once; the top ten hold around 23%.

The sequence came from a woman in her twenties or thirties with Graves' hyperthyroidism. The V and J genes are TRBV28 and TRBJ1-2; D ambiguous. The sequenced sample consisted of blood. The CDR3: CAIIPFGYTF. CDR3 nucleotides: TGTGCCATCATCCCATTTGGCTACACCTTC.